The 5 T cell receptor beta chains given below trace back to one sample, sequenced in a study of patients and donors after allogeneic stem cell transplantation. MiXCR, run by TCRdb on the RT-PCR reads, gives a single entry per CDR3 protein. The sample lists roughly 880,000 distinct CDR3 sequences; roughly 18% were seen once. The specimen sequenced was blood, either unsorted or a sorted T cell fraction (not recorded which). The source of these receptors is a human donor who was either an allogeneic HSCT recipient or a stem cell or donor lymphocyte infusion donor (not recorded which). It is not recorded whose cells these are; they may come from a transplant donor.

This clonotype was observed many times. The chain recombines TRBV20-1 with TRBJ1-5; 7 bases line up with TRBD1. Trimming removed 2 bases from V and 9 bases from J; junction bases left unmatched: 7. The CDR3 has 13 amino acids. Germline V gives CDR1 DFQATT, CDR2 SNEGSKA (reference sequence). CDR3 sequence reads: CSARRGPSGPQHF. Here the CDR3 DNA reads TGCAGTGCTAGAAGGGGGCCGTCAGGGCCCCAGCATTTT.

The V and J genes are TRBV2 and TRBJ2-1; D could derive from TRBD1 or TRBD2 (6 bases each). Trimming took 7 bases from V and 3 from J, leaving 16 bases between them. The CDR3 consists of 15 residues. Germline CDR1 and CDR2: SNHLY and FYNNEI. The CDR3 DNA reads TGTGCCAGCAAACGGGCAGGGGACTTCTACAATGAGCAGTTCTTC. Amino acids: CASKRAGDFYNEQFF.

The chain couples TRBV5-6 to TRBJ1-5; the D is unclear. Germline CDR1 and CDR2: SGHDT and YYEEEE. The CDR3 totals 15 residues. Trimming removed 4 bases from V and 7 bases from J, with 18 bases in between. CDR3 sequence (DNA): TGTGCCAGCAGCACCTCCGAGGGTCTAGAGCAGCCCCAGCATTTT. This encodes CASSTSEGLEQPQHF.

This clonotype was observed many times. With a much larger clone just one base away, this may be a read error. J is TRBJ2-5 and V is TRBV19; D call uncertain. Germline lookup yields CDR1 LNHDA and CDR2 SQIVND (reference sequence). Trimming removed 9 bases from V and 3 bases from J, with 8 bases in between. The CDR3 covers 11 residues. The CDR3 loop is CASSIEETQYF. CDR3 bases: TGTGCCAGCAGCATAGAAGAGACCCAGTACTTC.

This clonotype has at least ten counts. This chain joins TRBV5-1 and TRBJ2-1; TRBD2 matches 8 bases. This CDR3 region has 16 residues. CDR1 SGHRS and CDR2 YFSETQ come from the germline V gene. Unmatched junction bases numbered 9, after V lost 1 base and J lost 6 bases. The CDR3 here is CASSLRVKREGNEQFF. The CDR3 region has the DNA TGCGCCAGCAGCTTGCGGGTCAAACGGGAGGGCAATGAGCAGTTCTTC.